These 10 T cell receptor beta chains were all obtained from the same sample, sequenced in a study of blood T cell repertoires in COVID-19. Only in-frame clones appear in the TCRdb table, and some are missing; sequencing was by immunoSEQ multiplex PCR. The sample lists over 65,000 clones, about 82% occurring once. Sequenced material: peripheral blood. These receptors all come from an elderly man with active or convalescent COVID-19.

The chain employs TRBV6-5 and TRBJ2-7; possible D gene TRBD1, 5 bases. Trimming took 9 bases from V and 11 from J, leaving 20 bases between them. Germline loops: CDR1 MNHEY, CDR2 SVGAGI. CDR3 length: 12 amino acids. In nucleotides, the CDR3 is TGTGCCAGGCAGGTCAACCCAGGGATGGAGTACGTC. Amino acid sequence: CARQVNPGMEYV.

The rearrangement uses TRBV19 and TRBJ1-2, with 8 positions matching TRBD1. V trimming: 3 bases; J trimming: 8 bases; junction bases outside the gene matches: 8. CDR3 size: 14 residues. Germline CDR1 LNHDA, CDR2 SQIVND (reference sequence). Here the CDR3 DNA reads TGTGCCAGTAGTATTGCAGGGGGCCAGGGGGGCTACACCTTC. This codes for CASSIAGGQGGYTF. The whole variable domain, filled in from reference TRBV19 and TRBJ1-2, reads DGGITQSPKYLFRKEGQNVTLSCEQNLNHDAMYWYRQDPGQGLRLIYYSQIVNDFQKGDIAEGYSVSREKKESFPLTVTSAQKNPTAFYLCASSIAGGQGGYTFGSGTRLTVV.

The rearrangement uses TRBV19 and TRBJ2-3; tentative D call: TRBD2 (6 bases). V was cut by 5 bases and J by 0 bases, with 12 bases left in between. The CDR3 covers 15 residues. Germline CDR1 reads LNHDA; CDR2 reads SQIVND (reference sequence). CDR3 region: CASSPQGLSTDTQYF. CDR3 sequence (DNA): TGTGCCAGTAGTCCGCAGGGACTTAGCACAGATACGCAGTATTTT. The complete variable domain, with remaining parts taken from reference TRBV19 and TRBJ2-3, reads DGGITQSPKYLFRKEGQNVTLSCEQNLNHDAMYWYRQDPGQGLRLIYYSQIVNDFQKGDIAEGYSVSREKKESFPLTVTSAQKNPTAFYLCASSPQGLSTDTQYFGPGTRLTVL.

The rearrangement uses TRBV19 and TRBJ1-6; 7 nucleotides match TRBD1. With 10 bases clipped from V and 7 bases from J, the junction kept 10 bases outside the gene matches. The CDR3 runs 14 residues. Germline-derived CDR1 and CDR2 are LNHDA and SQIVND (reference sequence). The CDR3 bases are TGTGCCACCTTACCGGGACAGAAGAATTCACCCCTCCACTTT. Translation gives CATLPGQKNSPLHF.

The CDR3 protein is CASSLGTFQETQYF. The CDR3 DNA reads as TGTGCCAGCAGCCTCGGGACTTTCCAAGAGACCCAGTACTTC. The chain employs TRBV7-8 and TRBJ2-5, with D possibly TRBD2 on 6 matching bases. This CDR3 has 14 amino acids. Germline CDR1 and CDR2: SGHVS and FQNEAQ. V shed 5 bases and J shed 1 base, with 11 bases lying between them.

This chain links TRBV6-5 with TRBJ1-1; 9 bases map to TRBD1. Germline V gene lookup returns CDR1 MNHEY and CDR2 SVGAGI. V shed 4 bases and J 1 base; nucleotides not matched to a gene: 7. The CDR3 length is 16 residues. Here the CDR3 reads CASSSGTGSWNTEAFF. The CDR3 DNA follows: TGTGCCAGCAGTTCCGGGACAGGGTCCTGGAACACTGAAGCTTTCTTT.

The rearrangement links TRBV5-1 to TRBJ1-3; possible D gene TRBD1, 6 bases. Trimming removed 5 bases from V and 0 bases from J, with 15 bases in between. CDR3 length: 16 residues. From germline, CDR1 is SGHRS and CDR2 YFSETQ. CDR3 nucleotides: TGCGCCAGCAGACCCGGGGGGGGCCGCTCTGGAAACACCATATATTTT. Amino acid sequence: CASRPGGGRSGNTIYF.

This chain connects TRBV6-5 to TRBJ2-7, with 10 positions matching TRBD2. CDR3 length: 16 residues. CDR1 is MNHEY, CDR2 SVGAGI, per germline. The V segment lost 6 bases and the J segment 3 bases; nucleotides outside the gene matches: 11. The DNA for the CDR3 is TGTGCCAGCAGATACCGGACTAGCGGACCTCACTACGAGCAGTACGTC. As protein: CASRYRTSGPHYEQYV.

CDR3 coding DNA: TGTGCCAGCAGGTCACAGGGAATTGGCGAGCAGTACGTC. The encoded protein is CASRSQGIGEQYV. V usage is TRBV5-8 and J usage is TRBJ2-7; a possible D gene is TRBD1 (6 bases). Germline V gene sequence: CDR1 SGHTS, CDR2 YDEGEE. The CDR3 runs 13 residues. Trimming left V 5 bases short and J 6 bases short, with 15 bases between.

The chain recombines TRBV18 with TRBJ1-4, with unresolved D. Per the germline V gene, CDR1 is KGHSH and CDR2 is LQKENI. V was cut by 3 bases and J by 1 base, with 9 bases left in between. The CDR3 has 15 amino acids. The CDR3 here is CASSPEGGTNEKLFF. CDR3 DNA sequence: TGTGCCAGCTCACCGGAGGGCGGAACTAATGAAAAACTGTTTTTT.